This paragraph covers one T cell receptor beta chain sequence. Total RNA and DNA came together from approximately 20-30 mg of bulk tissue without cell sorting. The V and J ends lost 5 bases and 2 bases respectively, with 10 bases between them. The CDR3 is made up of 15 amino acids. Per germline, CDR1 LNHDA and CDR2 SQIVND (reference sequence). The sample originates from a study of tumor-infiltrating lymphocytes in primary liver carcinoma. The investigators made TCR beta cDNA from around 530 ng total RNA, using a constant-region primer. Three nested multiplex PCR rounds of slightly modified ARM-PCR generated TCR beta libraries. TRBV1-TRBV30 forward primers paired with a C-beta reverse primer drove the first two PCR rounds, about 10 cycles each. TCRdb passed the multiplex PCR reads through MiXCR, listing each CDR3 protein once. The sample consists of fewer than 80,000 distinct CDR3 sequences, roughly 69% of them appearing once.

The material sequenced was tumor-adjacent normal liver tissue. This TCR was sampled from a man aged 35 to 55 with primary liver carcinoma and hepatitis B virus infection. The chain joins TRBV19 to TRBJ2-6, with D uncertain. CDR3: CASSATRTGANVLTF. In nucleotides, the CDR3 is TGTGCCAGTAGTGCTACAAGAACTGGGGCCAACGTCCTGACTTTC.